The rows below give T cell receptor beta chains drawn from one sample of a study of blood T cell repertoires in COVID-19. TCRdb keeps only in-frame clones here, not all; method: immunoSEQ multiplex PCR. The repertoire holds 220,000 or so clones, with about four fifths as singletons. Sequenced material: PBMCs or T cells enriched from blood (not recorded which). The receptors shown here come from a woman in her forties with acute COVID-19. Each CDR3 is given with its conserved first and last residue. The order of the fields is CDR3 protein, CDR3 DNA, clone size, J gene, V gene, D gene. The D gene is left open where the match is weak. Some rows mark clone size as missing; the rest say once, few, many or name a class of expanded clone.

CASRRQRNQPQHF	TGTGCCAGCAGGAGACAGCGTAATCAGCCCCAGCATTTT	.	TRBJ1-5	TRBV12-3/TRBV12-4	.
CASSQVAEQPQHF	TGTGCCAGCAGCCAAGTGGCAGAACAGCCCCAGCATTTT	.	TRBJ1-5	TRBV3-1/TRBV3-2	.
CASSHSPGQGNTGELFF	TGCGCCAGCAGCCATTCCCCGGGACAGGGGAATACCGGGGAGCTGTTTTTT	.	TRBJ2-2	TRBV4-3	TRBD1
CASSMTGATNEKLFF	TGTGCCAGTAGTATGACAGGTGCAACTAATGAAAAACTGTTTTTT	once	TRBJ1-4	TRBV19	.
CAIPGASGYTF	TGTGCCATTCCAGGGGCTTCGGGCTACACCTTC	few	TRBJ1-2	TRBV28	.
CSAVVVAGQFF	TGCAGCGCAGTAGTGGTGGCGGGGCAGTTCTTC	.	TRBJ2-1	TRBV29-1	.
CASSAGSGGYTF	TGTGCCAGCTCAGCTGGGTCAGGTGGCTACACCTTC	.	TRBJ1-2	TRBV18	.
CAWSVERDYGYTF	TGTGCCTGGAGTGTAGAAAGAGACTATGGCTACACCTTC	.	TRBJ1-2	TRBV30	.
CASSLGGGAVETQYF	TGTGCCAGCAGCTTAGGCGGGGGGGCTGTGGAGACCCAGTACTTC	.	TRBJ2-5	TRBV5-4	TRBD2
CASSSGLAGGAEQYF	TGTGCCAGCAGTTCCGGACTAGCGGGGGGGGCCGAGCAGTACTTC	.	TRBJ2-7	TRBV7-2	TRBD2
CASSSTDQPQHF	TGTGCCAGCAGTTCGACAGATCAGCCCCAGCATTTT	once	TRBJ1-5	TRBV12-3/TRBV12-4	.
CASSFSLAAPYNEQFF	TGTGCCAGCAGCTTTAGTCTAGCGGCCCCCTACAATGAGCAGTTCTTC	.	TRBJ2-1	TRBV7-8	TRBD2
CASSPGGQGLFFETQYF	TGTGCCAGCAGCCCAGGGGGACAGGGATTATTCTTTGAGACCCAGTACTTC	once	TRBJ2-5	TRBV7-8	TRBD1
CASSYSNSHTEAFF	TGTGCCAGCAGTTACTCGAATAGTCACACTGAAGCTTTCTTT	.	TRBJ1-1	TRBV6-6	.
CASSGDRGNTEAFF	TGTGCCAGCAGTGGGGACAGGGGGAACACTGAAGCTTTCTTT	.	TRBJ1-1	TRBV6-1	TRBD1
CASSLAGRTDTQYF	TGCGCCAGCAGTCTAGCGGGGCGGACAGATACGCAGTATTTT	.	TRBJ2-3	TRBV10-2	TRBD2
CASSAETPGELFF	TGTGCCAGCAGTGCAGAGACTCCCGGGGAGCTGTTTTTT	.	TRBJ2-2	TRBV6-6	.
CASSQETGAGANVLTF	TGCGCCAGCAGCCAAGAAACAGGGGCTGGGGCCAACGTCCTGACTTTC	.	TRBJ2-6	TRBV4-3	TRBD1
CASSFRTSGVQGDTQYF	TGTGCCAGCAGCTTCCGGACTAGCGGGGTTCAAGGAGATACGCAGTATTTT	.	TRBJ2-3	TRBV7-6	TRBD2
CASSQGSATNEKLFF	TGTGCCAGCTCACAGGGTTCAGCAACTAATGAAAAACTGTTTTTT	.	TRBJ1-4	TRBV28	.
CASRTSSGASTDTQYF	TGTGCCAGCAGGACCTCCAGCGGCGCTAGCACAGATACGCAGTATTTT	.	TRBJ2-3	TRBV2	.
CASSPFDRGGADTQYF	TGTGCCAGCAGCCCTTTCGACAGGGGAGGGGCAGATACGCAGTATTTT	.	TRBJ2-3	TRBV5-4	.
CASSLRAGPTGNTIYF	TGTGCCAGCAGCTTGAGGGCGGGGCCGACTGGAAACACCATATATTTT	.	TRBJ1-3	TRBV5-4	.
CASSYRGSGEGEQFF	TGCGCCAGCAGCTACCGCGGTAGCGGGGAAGGCGAGCAGTTCTTC	.	TRBJ2-1	TRBV5-1	TRBD2